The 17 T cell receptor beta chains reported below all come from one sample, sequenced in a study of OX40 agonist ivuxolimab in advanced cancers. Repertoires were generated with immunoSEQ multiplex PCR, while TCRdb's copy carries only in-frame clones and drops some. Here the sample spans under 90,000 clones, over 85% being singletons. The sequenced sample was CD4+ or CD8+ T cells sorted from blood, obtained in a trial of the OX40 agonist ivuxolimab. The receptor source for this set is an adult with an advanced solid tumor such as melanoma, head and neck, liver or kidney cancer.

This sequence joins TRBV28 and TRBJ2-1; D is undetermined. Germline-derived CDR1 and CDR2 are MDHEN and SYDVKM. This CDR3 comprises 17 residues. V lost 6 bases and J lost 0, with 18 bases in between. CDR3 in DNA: TGTGCCAGCAGGGGGTCTTATTCCCTGAGCTCCTACAATGAGCAGTTCTTC. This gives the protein CASRGSYSLSSYNEQFF.

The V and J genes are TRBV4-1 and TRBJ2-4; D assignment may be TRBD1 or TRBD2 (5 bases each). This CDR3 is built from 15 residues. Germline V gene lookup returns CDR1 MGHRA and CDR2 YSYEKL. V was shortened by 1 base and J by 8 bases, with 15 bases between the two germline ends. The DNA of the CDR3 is TGCGCCAGCAGCCAAGCCGGGACCGGGGCGGACATTCAGTACTTC. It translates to CASSQAGTGADIQYF.

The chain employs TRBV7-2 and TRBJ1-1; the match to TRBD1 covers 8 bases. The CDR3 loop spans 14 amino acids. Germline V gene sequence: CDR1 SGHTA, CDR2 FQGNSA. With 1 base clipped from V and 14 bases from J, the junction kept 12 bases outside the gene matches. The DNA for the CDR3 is TGTGCCAGCAGCTTAGAGGGACAGGTCGCACTGAGGTTCTTT. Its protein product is CASSLEGQVALRFF.

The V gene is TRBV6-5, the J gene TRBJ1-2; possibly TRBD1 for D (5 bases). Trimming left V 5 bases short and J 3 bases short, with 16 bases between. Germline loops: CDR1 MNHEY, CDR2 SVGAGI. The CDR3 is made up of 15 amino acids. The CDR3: CASSIGTQGDYGYTF. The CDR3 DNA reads TGTGCCAGCAGTATCGGGACGCAAGGAGACTATGGCTACACCTTC.

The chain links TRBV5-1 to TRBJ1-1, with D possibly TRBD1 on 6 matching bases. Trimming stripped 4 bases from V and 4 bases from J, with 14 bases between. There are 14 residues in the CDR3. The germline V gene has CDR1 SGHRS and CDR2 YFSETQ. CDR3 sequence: CASSPQGGGTEAFF. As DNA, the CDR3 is TGCGCCAGCAGCCCACAGGGAGGTGGCACTGAAGCTTTCTTT.

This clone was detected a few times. The CDR3: CASSQVTLGQGIYEQYF. In DNA, the CDR3 is TGTGCCAGCAGCCAAGTAACGTTAGGACAGGGGATTTACGAGCAGTACTTC. J is TRBJ2-7 and V is TRBV14, with TRBD1 matching over 9 bases. CDR1 is SGHDN, CDR2 FVKESK, per germline. The CDR3 is 17 amino acids. After removal of 1 base from V and 4 bases from J, the junction contained 11 bases not matched to a gene.

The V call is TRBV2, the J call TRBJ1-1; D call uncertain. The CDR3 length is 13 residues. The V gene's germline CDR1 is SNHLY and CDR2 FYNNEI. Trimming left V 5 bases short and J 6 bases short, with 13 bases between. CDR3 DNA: TGTGCCAGCAGTTCCGAGAGGAGATCTGAAGCTTTCTTT. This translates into CASSSERRSEAFF.

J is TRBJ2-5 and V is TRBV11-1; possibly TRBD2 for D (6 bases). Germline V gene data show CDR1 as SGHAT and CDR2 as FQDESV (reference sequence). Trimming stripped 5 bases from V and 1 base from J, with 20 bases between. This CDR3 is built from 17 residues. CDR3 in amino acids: CASSLSIQLGGQETQYF. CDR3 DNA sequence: TGTGCCAGCAGCCTTTCAATCCAACTGGGGGGCCAAGAGACCCAGTACTTC.

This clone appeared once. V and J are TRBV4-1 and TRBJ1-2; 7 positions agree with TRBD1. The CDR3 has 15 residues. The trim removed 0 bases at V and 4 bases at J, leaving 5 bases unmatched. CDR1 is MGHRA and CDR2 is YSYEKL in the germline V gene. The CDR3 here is CASSQEGGLSYGYTF. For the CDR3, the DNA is TGCGCCAGCAGCCAAGAAGGGGGCCTCTCCTATGGCTACACCTTC.

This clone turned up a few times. The CDR3 region is CASSQWTGSTGELFF. The CDR3 DNA follows: TGTGCCAGCAGCCAATGGACAGGGTCCACCGGGGAGCTGTTTTTT. The rearrangement uses TRBV14 and TRBJ2-2, with 8 bases identical to TRBD1. The CDR3 loop spans 15 amino acids. With V trimmed by 2 bases and J by 4 bases, 3 bases remained unmatched. The germline V gene has CDR1 SGHDN and CDR2 FVKESK.

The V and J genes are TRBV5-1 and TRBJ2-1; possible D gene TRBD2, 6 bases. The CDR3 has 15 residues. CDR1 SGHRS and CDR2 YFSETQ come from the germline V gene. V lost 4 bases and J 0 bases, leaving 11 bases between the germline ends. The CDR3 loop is CASSLSGASYNEQFF. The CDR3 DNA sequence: TGCGCCAGCAGCCTTAGCGGAGCCTCCTACAATGAGCAGTTCTTC.

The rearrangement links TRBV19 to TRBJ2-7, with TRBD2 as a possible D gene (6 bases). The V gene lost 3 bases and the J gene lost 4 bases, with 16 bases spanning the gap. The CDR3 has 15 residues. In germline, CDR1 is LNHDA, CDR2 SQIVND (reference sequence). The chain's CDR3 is CASSMNGGSRYEQYF. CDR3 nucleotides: TGTGCCAGTAGTATGAATGGGGGGTCTAGGTACGAGCAGTACTTC. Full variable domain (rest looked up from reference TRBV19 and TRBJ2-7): DGGITQSPKYLFRKEGQNVTLSCEQNLNHDAMYWYRQDPGQGLRLIYYSQIVNDFQKGDIAEGYSVSREKKESFPLTVTSAQKNPTAFYLCASSMNGGSRYEQYFGPGTRLTVT.

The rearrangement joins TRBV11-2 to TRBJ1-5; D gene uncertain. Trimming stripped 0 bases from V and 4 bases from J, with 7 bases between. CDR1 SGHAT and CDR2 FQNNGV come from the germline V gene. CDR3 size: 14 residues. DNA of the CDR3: TGTGCCAGCAGCTTAGATCTGGGGAATCAGCCCCAGCATTTT. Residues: CASSLDLGNQPQHF.

The CDR3 DNA reads as TGTGCCAGCAGCTTGGGTGGATACGAGCAGTACTTC. This sequence encodes CASSLGGYEQYF. This chain joins TRBV5-4 and TRBJ2-7; D not resolved. V was trimmed by 0 bases and J by 4 bases, leaving 5 bases between them. The CDR3 loop spans 12 amino acids. The germline V gene has CDR1 SGHNT and CDR2 YYREEE (reference sequence).

As DNA, the CDR3 is TGTGCCAGCTCACCAGGGGGCAGTACGGGGACCCAGTACTTC. This encodes CASSPGGSTGTQYF. The rearrangement uses TRBV18 and TRBJ2-5; weak D call: TRBD1 (6 bases). The CDR3 sequence is 14 residues long. V shed 2 bases and J shed 7 bases, with 14 bases lying between them. Germline V gene lookup returns CDR1 KGHSH and CDR2 LQKENI.

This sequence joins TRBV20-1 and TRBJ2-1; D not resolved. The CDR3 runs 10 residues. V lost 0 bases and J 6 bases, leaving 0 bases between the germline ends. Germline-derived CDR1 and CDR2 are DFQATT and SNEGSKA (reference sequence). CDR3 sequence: CSARDNEQFF. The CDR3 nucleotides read TGCAGTGCTAGAGACAATGAGCAGTTCTTC.

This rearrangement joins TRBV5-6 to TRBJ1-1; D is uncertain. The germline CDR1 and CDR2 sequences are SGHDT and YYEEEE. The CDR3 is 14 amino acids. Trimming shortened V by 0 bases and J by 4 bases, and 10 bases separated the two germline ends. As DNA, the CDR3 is TGTGCCAGCAGCTTGGGAGCTACGGGCACTGAAGCTTTCTTT. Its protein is CASSLGATGTEAFF.